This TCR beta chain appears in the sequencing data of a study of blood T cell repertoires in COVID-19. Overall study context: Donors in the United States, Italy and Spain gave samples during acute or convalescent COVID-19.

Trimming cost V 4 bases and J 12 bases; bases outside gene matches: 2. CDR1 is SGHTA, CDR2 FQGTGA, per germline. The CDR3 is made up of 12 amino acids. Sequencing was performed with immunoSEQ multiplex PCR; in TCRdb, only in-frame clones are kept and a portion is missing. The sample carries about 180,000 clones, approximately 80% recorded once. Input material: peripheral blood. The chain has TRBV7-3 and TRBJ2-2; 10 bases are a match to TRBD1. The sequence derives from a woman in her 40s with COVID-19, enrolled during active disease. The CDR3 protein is CASSSGQGQLFF. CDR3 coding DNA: TGTGCCAGCAGCTCGGGACAGGGGCAGCTGTTTTTT.